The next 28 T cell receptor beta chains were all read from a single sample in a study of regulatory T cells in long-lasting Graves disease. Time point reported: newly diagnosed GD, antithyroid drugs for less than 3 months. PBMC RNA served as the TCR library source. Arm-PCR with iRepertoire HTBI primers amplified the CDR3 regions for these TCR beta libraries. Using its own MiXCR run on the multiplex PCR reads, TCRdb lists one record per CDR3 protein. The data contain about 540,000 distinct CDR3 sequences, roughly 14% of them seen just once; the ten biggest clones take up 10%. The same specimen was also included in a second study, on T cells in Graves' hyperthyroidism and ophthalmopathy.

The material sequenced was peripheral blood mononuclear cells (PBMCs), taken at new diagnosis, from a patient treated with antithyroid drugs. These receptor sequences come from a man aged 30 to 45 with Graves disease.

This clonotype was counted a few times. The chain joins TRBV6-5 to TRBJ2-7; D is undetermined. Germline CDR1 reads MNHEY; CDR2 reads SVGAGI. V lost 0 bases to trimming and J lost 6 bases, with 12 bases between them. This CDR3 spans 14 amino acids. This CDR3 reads CASSYSSYLGEQYF. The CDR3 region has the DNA TGTGCCAGCAGTTACTCTTCCTATTTGGGCGAGCAGTACTTC.

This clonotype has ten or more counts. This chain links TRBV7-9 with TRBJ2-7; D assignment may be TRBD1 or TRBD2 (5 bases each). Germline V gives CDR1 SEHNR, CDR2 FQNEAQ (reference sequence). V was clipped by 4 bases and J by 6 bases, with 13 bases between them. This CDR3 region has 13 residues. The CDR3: CASSWTGRGEQYF. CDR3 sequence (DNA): TGTGCCAGCAGCTGGACGGGAAGGGGCGAGCAGTACTTC.

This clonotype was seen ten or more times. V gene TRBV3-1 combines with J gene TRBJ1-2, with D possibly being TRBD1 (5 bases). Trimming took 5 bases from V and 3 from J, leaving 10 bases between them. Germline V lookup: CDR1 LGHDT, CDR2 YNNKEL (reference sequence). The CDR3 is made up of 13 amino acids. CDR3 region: CASSKGVDYGYTF. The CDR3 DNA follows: TGTGCCAGCAGCAAAGGGGTCGACTATGGCTACACCTTC.

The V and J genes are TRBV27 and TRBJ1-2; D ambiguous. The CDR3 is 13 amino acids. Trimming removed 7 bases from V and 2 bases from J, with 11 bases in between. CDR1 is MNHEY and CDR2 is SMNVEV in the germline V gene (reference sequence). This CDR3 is CASNVRPNYGYTF. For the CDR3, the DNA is TGTGCCAGCAACGTCAGGCCCAACTATGGCTACACCTTC.

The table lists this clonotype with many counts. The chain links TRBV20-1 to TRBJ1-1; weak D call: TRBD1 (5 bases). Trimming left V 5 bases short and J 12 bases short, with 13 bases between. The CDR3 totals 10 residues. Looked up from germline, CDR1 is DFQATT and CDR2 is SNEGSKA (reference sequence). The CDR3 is CSAPQGVSFF. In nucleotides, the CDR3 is TGCAGTGCTCCGCAGGGTGTATCTTTCTTT.

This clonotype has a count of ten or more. The CDR3 region has the DNA TGCAGTGCTAAGGACAGGGACAGCACTGAAGCTTTCTTT. This translates into CSAKDRDSTEAFF. The J gene is TRBJ1-1, the V gene TRBV20-1, with 8 nucleotides matching TRBD1. V gave up 4 bases and J gave up 4 bases; unmatched junction bases: 5. The CDR3 covers 13 residues. In germline, CDR1 is DFQATT, CDR2 SNEGSKA (reference sequence).

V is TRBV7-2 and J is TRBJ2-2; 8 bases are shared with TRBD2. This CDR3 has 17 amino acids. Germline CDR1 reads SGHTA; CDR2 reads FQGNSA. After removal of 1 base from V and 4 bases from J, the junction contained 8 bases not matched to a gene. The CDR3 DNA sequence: TGTGCCAGCAGCTTAGTGGGACTAGGGGGGGGCACCGGGGAGCTGTTTTTT. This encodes CASSLVGLGGGTGELFF.

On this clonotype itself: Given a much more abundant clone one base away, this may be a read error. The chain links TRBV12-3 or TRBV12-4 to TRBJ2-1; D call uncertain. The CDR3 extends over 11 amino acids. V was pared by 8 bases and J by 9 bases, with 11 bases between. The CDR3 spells CASSVKGEQFF. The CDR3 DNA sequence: TGTGCCAGCTCCGTTAAAGGTGAGCAGTTCTTC.

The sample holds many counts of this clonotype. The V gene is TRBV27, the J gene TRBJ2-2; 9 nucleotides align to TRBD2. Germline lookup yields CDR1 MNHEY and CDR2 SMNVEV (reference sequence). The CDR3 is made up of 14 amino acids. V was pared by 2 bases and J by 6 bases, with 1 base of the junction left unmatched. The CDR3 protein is CASSLAGGAGELFF. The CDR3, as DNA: TGTGCCAGCAGTTTAGCGGGAGGGGCCGGGGAGCTGTTTTTT.

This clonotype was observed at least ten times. CDR3 residues: CASSFVVAGVDTQYF. The CDR3, as DNA: TGTGCCAGCAGTTTCGTGGTAGCGGGAGTAGATACGCAGTATTTT. J is TRBJ2-3 and V is TRBV12-3 or TRBV12-4; 9 nucleotides align to TRBD2. The CDR3 extends over 15 amino acids. J lost 5 bases, V lost 3 bases, and 6 bases had no gene match.

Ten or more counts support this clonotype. The DNA of the CDR3 is TGCAGTGCTAGAGAGGCTAGCGGGAGCCATGAGCAGTTCTTC. Residues: CSAREASGSHEQFF. This chain links TRBV20-1 with TRBJ2-1, with 10 bases aligning to TRBD2. The CDR3 has 14 residues. Germline CDR1 is DFQATT and CDR2 is SNEGSKA (reference sequence). The trim removed 0 bases at V and 8 bases at J, leaving 4 bases unmatched.

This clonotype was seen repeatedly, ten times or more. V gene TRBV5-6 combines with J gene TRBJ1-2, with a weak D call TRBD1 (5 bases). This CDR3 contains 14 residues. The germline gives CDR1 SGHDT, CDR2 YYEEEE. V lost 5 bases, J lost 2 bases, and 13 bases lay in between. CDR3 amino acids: CASRRGDGNYGYTF. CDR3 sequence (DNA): TGTGCCAGCAGACGGGGGGACGGCAACTATGGCTACACCTTC. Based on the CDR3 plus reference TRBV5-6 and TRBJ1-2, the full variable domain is DAGVTQSPTHLIKTRGQQVTLRCSPKSGHDTVSWYQQALGQGPQFIFQYYEEEERQRGNFPDRFSGHQFPNYSSELNVNALLLGDSALYLCASRRGDGNYGYTFGSGTRLTVV.

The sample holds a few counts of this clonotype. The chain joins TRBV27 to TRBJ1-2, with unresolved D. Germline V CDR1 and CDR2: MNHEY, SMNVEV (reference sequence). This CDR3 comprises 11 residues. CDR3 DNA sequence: TGTCCGGAGGCCCTCGGCGTGGGCTACACCTTC. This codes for CPEALGVGYTF.

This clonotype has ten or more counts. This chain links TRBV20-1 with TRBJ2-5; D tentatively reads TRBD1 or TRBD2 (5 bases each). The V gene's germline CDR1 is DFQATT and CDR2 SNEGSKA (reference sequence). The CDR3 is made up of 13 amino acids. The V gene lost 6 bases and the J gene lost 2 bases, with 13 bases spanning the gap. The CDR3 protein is CSAPGTEQETQYF. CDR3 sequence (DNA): TGCAGTGCGCCCGGGACGGAACAAGAGACCCAGTACTTC.

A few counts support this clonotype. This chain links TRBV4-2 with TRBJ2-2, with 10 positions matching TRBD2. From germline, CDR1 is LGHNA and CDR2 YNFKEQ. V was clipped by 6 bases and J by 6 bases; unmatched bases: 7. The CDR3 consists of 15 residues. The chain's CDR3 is CASSHSGRRSGELFF. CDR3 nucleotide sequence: TGTGCCAGCAGTCATAGCGGGAGGCGCTCCGGGGAGCTGTTTTTT.

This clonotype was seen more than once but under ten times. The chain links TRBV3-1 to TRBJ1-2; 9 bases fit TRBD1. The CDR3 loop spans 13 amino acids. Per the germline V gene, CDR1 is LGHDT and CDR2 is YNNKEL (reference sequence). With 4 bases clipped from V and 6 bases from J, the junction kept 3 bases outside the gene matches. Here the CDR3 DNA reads TGTGCCAGCAGCCGACAGGGGGTAAATGGCTACACCTTC. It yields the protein CASSRQGVNGYTF. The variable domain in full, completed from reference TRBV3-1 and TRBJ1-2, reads DTAVSQTPKYLVTQMGNDKSIKCEQNLGHDTMYWYKQDSKKFLKIMFSYNNKELIINETVPNRFSPKSPDKAHLNLHINSLELGDSAVYFCASSRQGVNGYTFGSGTRLTVV.

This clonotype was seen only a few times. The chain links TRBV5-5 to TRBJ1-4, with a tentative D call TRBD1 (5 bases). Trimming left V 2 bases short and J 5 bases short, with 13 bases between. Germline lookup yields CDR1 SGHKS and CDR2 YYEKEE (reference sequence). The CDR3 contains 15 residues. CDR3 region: CASSFPGTGNEKLFF. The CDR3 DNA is TGTGCCAGCAGCTTCCCCGGGACGGGGAATGAAAAACTGTTTTTT.

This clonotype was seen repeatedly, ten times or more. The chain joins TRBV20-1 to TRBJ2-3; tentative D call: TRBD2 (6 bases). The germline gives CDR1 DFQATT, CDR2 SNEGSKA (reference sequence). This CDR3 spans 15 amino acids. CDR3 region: CRPAGSRSGEDTQYF. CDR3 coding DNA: TGCAGGCCGGCGGGGTCTAGGTCGGGTGAAGATACGCAGTATTTT.

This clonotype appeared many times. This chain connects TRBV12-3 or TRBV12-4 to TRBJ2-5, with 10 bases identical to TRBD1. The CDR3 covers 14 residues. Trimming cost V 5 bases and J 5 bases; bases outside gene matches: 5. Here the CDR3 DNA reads TGTGCCAGCAGTGCGGACAGGGGGTCGGAGACCCAGTACTTC. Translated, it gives CASSADRGSETQYF.

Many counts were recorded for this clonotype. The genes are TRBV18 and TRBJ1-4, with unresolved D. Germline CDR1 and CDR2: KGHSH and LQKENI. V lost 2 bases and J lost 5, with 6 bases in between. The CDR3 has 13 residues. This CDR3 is CASSPGLNEKLFF. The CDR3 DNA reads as TGTGCCAGCTCACCAGGGTTGAATGAAAAACTGTTTTTT.

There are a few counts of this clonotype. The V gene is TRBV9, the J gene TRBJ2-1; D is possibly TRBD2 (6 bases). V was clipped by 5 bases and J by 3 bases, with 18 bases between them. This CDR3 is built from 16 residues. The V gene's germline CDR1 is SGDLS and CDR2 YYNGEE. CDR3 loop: CASRPKAGSLYNEQFF. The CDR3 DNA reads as TGTGCCAGCAGACCTAAAGCGGGTTCTCTCTACAATGAGCAGTTCTTC.

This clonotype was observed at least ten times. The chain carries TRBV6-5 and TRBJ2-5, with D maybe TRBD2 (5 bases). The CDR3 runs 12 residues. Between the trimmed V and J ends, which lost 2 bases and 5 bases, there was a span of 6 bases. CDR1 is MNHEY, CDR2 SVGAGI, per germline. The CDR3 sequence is CASSYPGETQYF. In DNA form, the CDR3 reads TGTGCCAGCAGTTACCCGGGGGAGACCCAGTACTTC.

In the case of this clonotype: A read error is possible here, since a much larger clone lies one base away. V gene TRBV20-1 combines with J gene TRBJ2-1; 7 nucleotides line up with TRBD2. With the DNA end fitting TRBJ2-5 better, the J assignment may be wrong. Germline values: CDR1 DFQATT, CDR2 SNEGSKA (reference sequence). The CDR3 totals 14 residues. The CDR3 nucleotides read TGCAGTGCTAGAGATGGAGGCGGGAGAGGGACCCAGTACTTC. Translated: CSARDGGGRGTQYF.

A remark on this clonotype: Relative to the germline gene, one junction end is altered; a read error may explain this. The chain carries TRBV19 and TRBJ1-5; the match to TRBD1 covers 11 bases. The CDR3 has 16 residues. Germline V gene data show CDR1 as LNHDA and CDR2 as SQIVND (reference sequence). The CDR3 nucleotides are TGTGTCAGTAGTATCTTCCCGGGACAGGGGGATCAGCCCCAGCATTTT. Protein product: CVSSIFPGQGDQPQHF.

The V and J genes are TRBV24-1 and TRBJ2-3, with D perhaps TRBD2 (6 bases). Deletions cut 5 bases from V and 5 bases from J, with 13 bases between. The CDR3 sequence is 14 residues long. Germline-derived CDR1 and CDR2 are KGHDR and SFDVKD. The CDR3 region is CATSVSGDGDTQYF. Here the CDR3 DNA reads TGTGCCACCAGTGTTTCGGGAGATGGAGATACGCAGTATTTT.

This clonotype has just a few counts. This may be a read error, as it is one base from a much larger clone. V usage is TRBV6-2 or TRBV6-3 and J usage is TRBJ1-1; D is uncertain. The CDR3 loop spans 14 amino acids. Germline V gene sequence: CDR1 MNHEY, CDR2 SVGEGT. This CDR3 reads CASSEGSGNTETFF. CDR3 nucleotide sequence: TGTGCCAGCAGCGAAGGGTCGGGGAACACTGAAACTTTCTTT.

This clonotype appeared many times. CDR3 bases: TGTGCCAGCAAAGGACTAGCGGGAGGACTCACAGATACGCAGTATTTT. Encoded protein: CASKGLAGGLTDTQYF. The V and J genes are TRBV7-9 and TRBJ2-3; 14 bases line up with TRBD2. The CDR3 consists of 16 residues. V dropped 7 bases and J dropped 2; count of bases not matched to a gene: 5. Germline V gene sequence: CDR1 SEHNR, CDR2 FQNEAQ (reference sequence). Full variable domain (outside the CDR3, taken from reference TRBV7-9 and TRBJ2-3): DTGVSQNPRHKITKRGQNVTFRCDPISEHNRLYWYRQTLGQGPEFLTYFQNEAQLEKSRLLSDRFSAERPKGSFSTLEIQRTEQGDSAMYLCASKGLAGGLTDTQYFGPGTRLTVL.

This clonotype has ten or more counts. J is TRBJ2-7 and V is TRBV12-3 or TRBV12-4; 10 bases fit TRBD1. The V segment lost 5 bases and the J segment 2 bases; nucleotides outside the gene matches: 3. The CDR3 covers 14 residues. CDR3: CASSPTGGAYEQYF. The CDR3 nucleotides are TGTGCCAGCAGTCCGACAGGGGGCGCCTACGAGCAGTACTTC.